These 15 T cell receptor beta chains share one sample of origin, sequenced in a study of T cell responses to AZD1222 COVID-19 vaccine. Method: immunoSEQ multiplex PCR; TCRdb's copy keeps in-frame clones and lacks some. The sample lists about 85,000 clones; 86% were seen once. The sample was peripheral blood, taken on day 0 of AZD1222 vaccination. Source of these receptors: an adult in good health.

The chain has TRBV12-3 or TRBV12-4 and TRBJ1-1, with no clear D. Trimming removed 1 base from V and 2 bases from J, with 5 bases in between. The CDR3 spans 13 residues. The CDR3: CASSLGINTEAFF. The CDR3 DNA reads as TGTGCCAGCAGTTTAGGCATCAACACTGAAGCTTTCTTT.

The chain recombines TRBV6-1 with TRBJ1-5; D not resolved. This CDR3 is built from 12 residues. The germline V and J ends were trimmed by 2 bases and 16 bases, with 15 bases remaining between them. Germline V gene sequence: CDR1 MNHNS, CDR2 SASEGT. CDR3: CASSERPQSRHF. Written as DNA, the CDR3 is TGTGCCAGCAGTGAAAGGCCACAGTCCCGACATTTT.

The rearrangement joins TRBV27 to TRBJ2-7; TRBD1 is a possible D gene (5 bases). Germline V gives CDR1 MNHEY, CDR2 SMNVEV (reference sequence). CDR3 size: 13 residues. Trimming removed 5 bases at V and 3 bases at J, with 11 bases between. In DNA, the CDR3 is TGTGCCAGCAGTATGTCAGGGAACTACGAGCAGTACTTC. Its translation: CASSMSGNYEQYF.

This chain links TRBV12-3 or TRBV12-4 with TRBJ2-5; possible D gene TRBD2, 6 bases. The CDR3 is made up of 13 amino acids. Trimming cost V 11 bases and J 5 bases, with 18 bases left between them. The CDR3 spells CASGTPPSETQYF. Written as DNA, the CDR3 is TGTGCCTCCGGGACTCCTCCCTCGGAGACCCAGTACTTC.

The V call is TRBV10-3, the J call TRBJ2-1; D gene unclear. V was pared by 1 base and J by 7 bases, with 8 bases between. The CDR3 consists of 13 residues. CDR1 is ENHRY and CDR2 is SYGVKD in the germline V gene. The CDR3 DNA sequence: TGTGCCATCAGTGAGTTAAACTCTAATGAGCAGTTCTTC. Translated, it gives CAISELNSNEQFF.

CDR3 DNA sequence: TGCAGCGCCTCCTCCTACAGAACCTACGAGCAGTACTTC. Its translation: CSASSYRTYEQYF. This rearrangement joins TRBV29-1 to TRBJ2-7; D unresolved. Germline values: CDR1 SQVTM, CDR2 ANQGSEA. The ends were cut back, 7 bases at V and 2 bases at J, with 15 bases in the middle. The CDR3 consists of 13 residues.

The chain links TRBV5-1 to TRBJ2-2; perhaps TRBD2 as D (7 bases). The CDR3 is 15 amino acids. Trimming shortened V by 0 bases and J by 5 bases, and 11 bases separated the two germline ends. Germline CDR1 and CDR2: SGHRS and YFSETQ. CDR3 region: CASSLERGATGELFF. In nucleotides, the CDR3 is TGCGCCAGCAGCTTGGAACGGGGGGCGACCGGGGAGCTGTTTTTT.

The chain links TRBV19 to TRBJ1-5, with a weak D call TRBD1 (6 bases). With 4 bases removed from V and 2 bases from J, the gap between germline ends came to 15 bases. The V gene's germline CDR1 is LNHDA and CDR2 SQIVND (reference sequence). CDR3 length: 16 residues. Here the CDR3 DNA reads TGTGCCAGTAGTACCACCCCGGCAGGGGGCAATCAGCCCCAGCATTTT. Its protein is CASSTTPAGGNQPQHF.

Points on this clone: This same CDR3 is encoded by further DNA sequences in the sample. The genes are TRBV2 and TRBJ1-5; a weak D match, TRBD1 (5 bases). Germline assignment: CDR1 SNHLY and CDR2 FYNNEI. Trimming shortened V by 1 base and J by 0 bases, and 7 bases separated the two germline ends. The CDR3 has 15 amino acids. CDR3: CASSEGTSSNQPQHF. CDR3 nucleotide sequence: TGTGCCAGCAGTGAAGGGACATCTAGCAATCAGCCCCAGCATTTT.

The rearrangement uses TRBV19 and TRBJ2-2; possibly TRBD1 or TRBD2 for D (5 bases each). Trimming cost V 7 bases and J 4 bases, with 13 bases left between them. The CDR3 contains 14 residues. The germline gives CDR1 LNHDA, CDR2 SQIVND (reference sequence). CDR3 protein: CASTGRGPTGELFF. CDR3 DNA: TGTGCCAGTACCGGCCGGGGACCCACCGGGGAGCTGTTTTTT. Filled out from reference TRBV19 and TRBJ2-2, the complete variable domain reads DGGITQSPKYLFRKEGQNVTLSCEQNLNHDAMYWYRQDPGQGLRLIYYSQIVNDFQKGDIAEGYSVSREKKESFPLTVTSAQKNPTAFYLCASTGRGPTGELFFGEGSRLTVL.

The chain combines TRBV19 with TRBJ2-1, with a tentative D call TRBD2 (5 bases). Germline assignment: CDR1 LNHDA and CDR2 SQIVND (reference sequence). The CDR3 consists of 15 residues. The V end was cut by 7 bases, the J end by 10 bases, with 23 bases between. The CDR3 sequence is CASTLRRSAPGEQFF. CDR3 nucleotides: TGTGCCAGTACCCTTCGTCGATCCGCCCCGGGGGAGCAGTTCTTC.

The genes are TRBV7-8 and TRBJ1-2; TRBD1 matches at 8 bases. CDR1 is SGHVS, CDR2 FQNEAQ, per germline. The CDR3 consists of 16 residues. V gave up 2 bases and J gave up 2 bases; unmatched junction bases: 7. CDR3 in amino acids: CASSLSPGQVNYGYTF. CDR3 nucleotides: TGTGCCAGCAGCTTAAGTCCGGGACAGGTGAACTATGGCTACACCTTC.

The chain is built from TRBV2 and TRBJ1-5, with D unresolved. Per germline, CDR1 SNHLY and CDR2 FYNNEI. The CDR3 is made up of 15 amino acids. V lost 1 base to trimming and J lost 6 bases, with 13 bases between them. The CDR3 reads CASSEGPATAQPQHF. CDR3 nucleotide sequence: TGTGCCAGCAGTGAAGGGCCAGCCACCGCTCAGCCCCAGCATTTT.

The V gene is TRBV6-1, the J gene TRBJ1-2; D not resolved. Per germline, CDR1 MNHNS and CDR2 SASEGT. This CDR3 region has 14 residues. V was pared by 2 bases and J by 2 bases, with 9 bases between. For the CDR3, the DNA is TGTGCCAGCAGTGAACCGGGAATGAACTATGGCTACACCTTC. It specifies CASSEPGMNYGYTF.

This clone appeared a few times. This chain connects TRBV18 to TRBJ2-7; D not certain. V was clipped by 1 base and J by 1 base, with 2 bases between them. This CDR3 has 12 amino acids. Germline V gene data show CDR1 as KGHSH and CDR2 as LQKENI. This CDR3 reads CASSPQSYEQYF. The CDR3 DNA follows: TGTGCCAGCTCACCACAGTCCTACGAGCAGTACTTC.